This T cell receptor beta chain stems from a study of cytomegalovirus exposure and HLA in healthy donors. While unrecorded immune exposures were likely, the donors were nominally healthy when sampled. 13 Jbeta primers and 60 Vbeta primers were used for the PCR. The repertoire was sequenced with immunoSEQ multiplex PCR; TCRdb's copy has only in-frame clones and lacks some. Of 150,000 to 200,000 clones listed, roughly 80% are singletons. V was trimmed by 3 bases and J by 2 bases, leaving 19 bases between them. The length of the CDR3 is 17 residues. CDR1 is KGHSH, CDR2 LQKENI, per germline. Sequencing was performed on PBMCs. The chain combines TRBV18 with TRBJ2-5; D perhaps matches TRBD2 (5 bases). The sequence came from a man aged 50-60 years in good health and CMV-seropositive. The CDR3, as DNA: TGTGCCAGCTCACCGGTAAGGCCTCTGACGGGACAAGAGACCCAGTACTTC. It encodes CASSPVRPLTGQETQYF.